This note documents a single T cell receptor (beta chain) sequence. These data come from a study of blood T cell repertoires in COVID-19. At the level of the study: Researchers got acute and convalescent COVID-19 samples from the United States, Italy and Spain. Sources were T cells, B-cell-depleted T cells, or PBMCs; the material itself was cDNA or gDNA.

Original processing notes: Researchers report that nucleated cell counts were estimated from reference gene primer amplification. Clones were read by immunoSEQ multiplex PCR, and TCRdb kept only the in-frame ones, dropping some. V and J calls and clone size are copied from that table; D and trimming were computed from the DNA. The table has approximately 50,000 clones, roughly 86% seen once. This CDR3 region has 17 residues. Looked up from germline, CDR1 is KGHSH and CDR2 is LQKENI. The V gene lost 3 bases and the J gene lost 3 bases, with 17 bases spanning the gap. The chain carries TRBV18 and TRBJ1-4; no clear D. This receptor was taken from a human donor in a cohort sampled during active COVID-19. What was sequenced was peripheral blood. CDR3 in amino acids: CASSPIFTEEANEKLFF. In DNA, the CDR3 is TGTGCCAGCTCACCGATTTTTACAGAGGAGGCTAATGAAAAACTGTTTTTT.